Listed below are T cell receptor beta chains from one sample, sequenced in a study of siplizumab effects on memory and regulatory T cells. The data were produced by immunoSEQ multiplex PCR, yet TCRdb's version contains in-frame clones alone and is incomplete. The table lists tens of thousands of clones, 95% of them singletons, with 15% to 20% in the top ten. Sequenced: CD8+ T cells sorted from blood. The receptor source for this set is a human donor in good health. CDR3s include the opening cysteine and the closing phenylalanine or tryptophan. A D gene is named only where the DNA matches it firmly. Size tells how often a clone was seen (once, few, many) or the class of an expanded clone, and some rows leave it out.

TRBV9,.,TRBJ2-2,.,TGTGCCAGCAAAAGTACAGTGAGCACCGGGGAGCTGTTTTTT,CASKSTVSTGELFF
TRBV5-1,.,TRBJ1-1,.,TGCGCCAGCAGCTTGGGACCTGAAGCTTTCTTT,CASSLGPEAFF
TRBV4-2,.,TRBJ2-7,.,TGTGCCAGCAGCCAAGACATAGCGGTCTACGAGCAGTACTTC,CASSQDIAVYEQYF
TRBV7-9,.,TRBJ2-7,.,TGTGCCAGCAGCTTGGAGGGCAGTTCGTACGAGCAGTACTTC,CASSLEGSSYEQYF
TRBV7-6,.,TRBJ2-1,.,TGTGCCAGCAGCGGACGACAGCTCGGGGACCTAAATGAGCAGTTCTTC,CASSGRQLGDLNEQFF
TRBV15,.,TRBJ1-1,.,TGTGCCACCAGCAGAGATCGCCTACGGGGTCCTATGAACACTGAAGCTTTCTTT,CATSRDRLRGPMNTEAFF
TRBV9,TRBD2,TRBJ2-7,.,TGTGCCAGCAGCGCAGGGCCGGGACTAGCTAATTACGAGCAGTACTTC,CASSAGPGLANYEQYF
TRBV10-2,TRBD2,TRBJ2-7,.,TGCGCCAGCAGTGGAGGGAGGGAATACGAGCAGTACTTC,CASSGGREYEQYF
TRBV7-9,.,TRBJ1-1,once,TGTGCCAGCAGTCATGGCGCTGAAGCTTTCTTT,CASSHGAEAFF
TRBV6-1,.,TRBJ1-2,.,TGTGCCAGCAGTGATGGGTCGGGCTACACCTTC,CASSDGSGYTF
TRBV2,.,TRBJ2-6,.,TGTGCCAGCAGTGATTATTGGGTGACTGGGGCCAACGTCCTGACTTTC,CASSDYWVTGANVLTF
TRBV4-2,.,TRBJ2-3,.,TGTGCCAGCAGCCAAGGCGGGACTAGCACAGATACGCAGTATTTT,CASSQGGTSTDTQYF
TRBV7-9,.,TRBJ2-1,.,TGTGCCAGCAGCCACATAGCGGATTACAATGAGCAGTTCTTC,CASSHIADYNEQFF
TRBV13,.,TRBJ2-7,.,TGTGCCAGCAGCTCCCGGGACTCCTCGTTCCCCCTCGAGCAGTACTTC,CASSSRDSSFPLEQYF
TRBV6-5,TRBD1,TRBJ2-3,.,TGTGCCAGCTCCGGGACAGGGGGTATAGATACGCAGTATTTT,CASSGTGGIDTQYF
TRBV29-1,.,TRBJ2-3,.,TGCAGCGCCCCAGGAAATCCTAGCACAGATACGCAGTATTTT,CSAPGNPSTDTQYF
TRBV6-6,TRBD1,TRBJ2-7,.,TGTGCCACTTGGACAGGGGCATACGAGCAGTACTTC,CATWTGAYEQYF
TRBV10-1,TRBD2,TRBJ2-3,.,TGCGCCAGCAGTGAGCTAGCGGGAGAACTCACAGATACGCAGTATTTT,CASSELAGELTDTQYF
TRBV7-9,.,TRBJ1-4,.,TGTGCCAGCAGCTTAAAGGGCAGGGTGGCTGAAAAACTGTTTTTT,CASSLKGRVAEKLFF
TRBV27,.,TRBJ2-7,.,TGTGCCAGCAGTTTCCGGGCCACCTACGAGCAGTACTTC,CASSFRATYEQYF
TRBV9,.,TRBJ2-7,.,TGTGCCAGCAGCCCCGGTGGCGAGGTATACGAGCAGTACTTC,CASSPGGEVYEQYF
TRBV5-1,.,TRBJ2-3,.,TGCGCCAGCAGCTTGAATTTGCGGAGCACAGATACGCAGTATTTT,CASSLNLRSTDTQYF
TRBV19,.,TRBJ2-1,.,TGTGCCAGTAGTATAGACGGGGATTCCTCCTACAATGAGCAGTTCTTC,CASSIDGDSSYNEQFF
TRBV21-1,.,TRBJ2-2,.,TGTGCCAGCACCGCAGCGAACACCGGGGAGCTGTTTTTT,CASTAANTGELFF
TRBV6-1,TRBD1,TRBJ2-7,few,TGTGCCAGCAGTGGAAATCCGGGACAGGGTGACGAGCAGTACTTC,CASSGNPGQGDEQYF
TRBV19,.,TRBJ1-2,.,TGTGCCAGTCGGGGAGGGAACTATGGCTACACCTTC,CASRGGNYGYTF
TRBV5-6,TRBD2,TRBJ2-7,.,TGTGCCAGCAGCCCGGGGCTAGCGGTTTACGAGCAGTACTTC,CASSPGLAVYEQYF
TRBV21-1,.,TRBJ2-7,.,TGTGCCAGCAGCAGCCACCCGAACCCGGACAGGGAAGTCTACGAGCAGTACTTC,CASSSHPNPDREVYEQYF
TRBV27,TRBD1,TRBJ2-2,.,TGTGCCAGCACCCCGGGACAGGGGTACGGGGAGCTGTTTTTT,CASTPGQGYGELFF
TRBV5-6,.,TRBJ1-4,.,TGTGCCAGCAGCTTAGGACAGGAAAAACTGTTTTTT,CASSLGQEKLFF
TRBV7-6,.,TRBJ1-1,.,TGTGCCAGCAGCGCCTTAGGACAGCTGAACACTGAAGCTTTCTTT,CASSALGQLNTEAFF
TRBV29-1,TRBD2,TRBJ2-7,.,TGCAGCGTGGGGGGGCGACTAGCGGGAGACCCTGACGAGCAGTACTTC,CSVGGRLAGDPDEQYF
TRBV9,.,TRBJ2-3,.,TGTGCCAGCAGCGACGCGTCTAGCACAGATACGCAGTATTTT,CASSDASSTDTQYF
TRBV5-1,.,TRBJ1-2,.,TGCGCCAGCAGCTTGGGGGACACACTCTATGGCTACACCTTC,CASSLGDTLYGYTF
TRBV27,TRBD2,TRBJ2-3,.,TGTGCCAGCAGGCCGGGACTAGCGGGACCTAGCACAGATACGCAGTATTTT,CASRPGLAGPSTDTQYF
TRBV27,TRBD2,TRBJ2-7,.,TGTGCCAGCGGCTTATCACTAGCGGCTGAGCAGTACTTC,CASGLSLAAEQYF
TRBV2,.,TRBJ2-5,.,TGTGCCAGCGAGCTAGCTGTTGGGGAGACCCAGTACTTC,CASELAVGETQYF
TRBV13,TRBD2,TRBJ2-7,.,TGTGCCAGCAGCTTAGATGGGACTAGCGGTCCCGAGCAGTACTTC,CASSLDGTSGPEQYF
TRBV18,.,TRBJ2-2,once,TGTGCCAGCTCACCCACAGAGCAGGGATTGTACACCGGGGAGCTGTTTTTT,CASSPTEQGLYTGELFF
TRBV27,.,TRBJ2-7,once,TGTGCCAGCAGTTTACACGCAGCCGCCTACGAGCAGTACTTC,CASSLHAAAYEQYF
TRBV27,.,TRBJ1-2,.,TGTGCCCGCAGTCCACGCGGGGGTGGGGGGGTCTATGGCTACACCTTC,CARSPRGGGGVYGYTF
TRBV11-2,.,TRBJ2-1,once,TGTGCCAGCAGCTTAGGCCTTGAGGGTGAGCAGTTCTTC,CASSLGLEGEQFF
TRBV19,TRBD1,TRBJ2-7,.,TGTGCCAGTAGTGTCGGGACAGACTACGAGCAGTACTTC,CASSVGTDYEQYF
TRBV7-9,TRBD1,TRBJ1-2,few,TGTGCCAGCAGCGAACAGGGGAACTATGGCTACACCTTC,CASSEQGNYGYTF
TRBV27,TRBD1,TRBJ2-5,once,TGTGCCAGCAGTTTGACAGGGGGCGGAGAGACCCAGTACTTC,CASSLTGGGETQYF
TRBV10-3,TRBD1,TRBJ2-1,.,TGTGCCACTATGGACAGGGGGCAGAATGAGCAGTTCTTC,CATMDRGQNEQFF